Below, one TCR beta chain is given with its context. What it binds is not known. This sample was included in a study of cytomegalovirus exposure and HLA in healthy donors. Germline V gives CDR1 GTSNPN, CDR2 SVGIG (reference sequence). V lost 3 bases to trimming and J lost 2 bases; unmatched junction nucleotides: 15. This CDR3 is 18 amino acids long. Whole-study results and caveats: Some TCR beta chains (roughly 150 of them) were listed as cytomegalovirus-associated. 87-base-pair reads could not separate some V segments, including TRBV6-2 and TRBV6-3. In an earlier analysis, about 87% or about 30%: the productive usage of most TCR beta V segments.

Amplification used 60 Vbeta primers and 13 Jbeta primers. Clones were read by immunoSEQ multiplex PCR, and TCRdb kept only the in-frame ones, dropping some. The repertoire holds some 90,000 clones, with roughly 80% as singletons. Sequencing input: PBMCs. This chain uses TRBV30 with TRBJ1-3, with 8 bases aligning to TRBD1. This clonotype was obtained from a human donor in good health. CDR3 nucleotides: TGTGCCTGGAGGCTGGGCCCTCACTGGACAGGGCCTGGAAACACCATATATTTT. Protein: CAWRLGPHWTGPGNTIYF. The full variable domain, completed using reference TRBV30 and TRBJ1-3, is SQTIHQWPATLVQPVGSPLSLECTVEGTSNPNLYWYRQAAGRGLQLLFYSVGIGQISSEVPQNLSASRPQDRQFILSSKKLLLSDSGFYLCAWRLGPHWTGPGNTIYFGEGSWLTVV.